The 11 T cell receptor beta chains presented below share a single source sample, sequenced in a study of OX40 agonist ivuxolimab in advanced cancers. Libraries were prepared through the immunoSEQ multiplex PCR assay. TCRdb carries this immuneACCESS record with in-frame sequences only. Its versions omit some clonotypes, under half of them owing to an unresolved V gene in the studies checked, with the rest unexplained. The table for this sample lists around 74,000 clones; about 90% of them were counted only once. Together, the top ten hold 2% to 3% of the sample. Here the sequenced sample was CD4+ or CD8+ T cells sorted from blood, taken in a trial of the OX40 agonist ivuxolimab. The receptors here all came from an adult with an advanced solid tumor such as melanoma, head and neck, liver or kidney cancer.

As concerns this clone: The same CDR3 can be traced to other DNA sequences in this sample. This chain connects TRBV2 to TRBJ1-1, with D perhaps matching TRBD1 (5 bases). The germline V gene encodes CDR1 SNHLY and CDR2 FYNNEI. There are 13 residues in the CDR3. With 8 bases removed from V and 2 bases from J, the gap between germline ends came to 12 bases. The CDR3 loop reads CASGTDINTEAFF. The DNA of the CDR3 is TGTGCCAGCGGTACGGACATTAACACTGAAGCTTTCTTT.

V usage is TRBV28 and J usage is TRBJ1-2; unclear D gene. The germline CDR1 and CDR2 sequences are MDHEN and SYDVKM. V lost 6 bases to trimming and J lost 11 bases, with 16 bases between them. The CDR3 runs 12 residues. The CDR3 loop is CASSYPRGGYTF. CDR3 nucleotide sequence: TGTGCCAGCAGCTACCCCCGAGGTGGATACACCTTC.

The V gene is TRBV4-2, the J gene TRBJ1-6, with 7 bases fitting TRBD1. This CDR3 region has 14 residues. V lost 3 bases and J lost 7; bases outside the gene matches: 3. Germline V gene data show CDR1 as LGHNA and CDR2 as YNFKEQ. The CDR3 region is CASSQPQGNSPLHF. CDR3 DNA sequence: TGTGCCAGCAGCCAGCCACAGGGGAATTCACCCCTCCACTTT.

The chain recombines TRBV7-2 with TRBJ2-4, with D perhaps TRBD1 (5 bases). The CDR3 has 14 amino acids. Germline V gene sequence: CDR1 SGHTA, CDR2 FQGNSA. The V gene lost 2 bases and the J gene lost 9 bases, with 14 bases spanning the gap. For the CDR3, the DNA is TGTGCCAGCAGCTTAAACCCGGACATAAGCATTCAGTACTTC. This translates into CASSLNPDISIQYF.

This chain uses TRBV19 with TRBJ2-5; TRBD2 matches 7 bases. The germline V gene has CDR1 LNHDA and CDR2 SQIVND (reference sequence). CDR3 size: 14 residues. J gave up 1 base and V 6 bases, and 5 bases lay outside the gene matches. The CDR3 is CASRRDYLQETQYF. CDR3 DNA: TGTGCCAGTAGGCGGGACTACCTCCAAGAGACCCAGTACTTC.

This chain links TRBV5-1 with TRBJ2-3; 10 positions match TRBD2. Germline trimming cut 4 bases from V and 4 bases from J; bases unmatched to any gene: 9. The CDR3 length is 16 residues. CDR1 SGHRS and CDR2 YFSETQ come from the germline V gene. CDR3 DNA: TGCGCCAGCAGCATCCCCCTAGCGGGAGATGCAGATACGCAGTATTTT. Translated: CASSIPLAGDADTQYF. Full variable domain (outside the CDR3, taken from reference TRBV5-1 and TRBJ2-3): KAGVTQTPRYLIKTRGQQVTLSCSPISGHRSVSWYQQTPGQGLQFLFEYFSETQRNKGNFPGRFSGRQFSNSRSEMNVSTLELGDSALYLCASSIPLAGDADTQYFGPGTRLTVL.

V is TRBV25-1 and J is TRBJ2-1; D perhaps matches TRBD2 (5 bases). The CDR3 consists of 12 residues. The ends were cut back, 3 bases at V and 12 bases at J, with 12 bases in the middle. The germline CDR1 and CDR2 sequences are MGHDK and SYGVNS. The CDR3 DNA sequence: TGTGCCAGCAGTGACTCTAGCAATTCGCAGTTCTTC. Translated, it gives CASSDSSNSQFF.

In nucleotides, the CDR3 is TGCAGCGTTCGACACGCCCTGGACCAAGAGACCCAGTACTTC. It encodes CSVRHALDQETQYF. V is TRBV29-1 and J is TRBJ2-5; D remains unclear. V dropped 5 bases and J dropped 0 bases, with 13 bases sitting between them. The CDR3 totals 14 residues. Per germline, CDR1 SQVTM and CDR2 ANQGSEA.

The chain employs TRBV13 and TRBJ2-3; unclear D gene. This CDR3 contains 12 residues. Trimming removed 5 bases at V and 4 bases at J, with 7 bases between. Germline V gives CDR1 PRHDT, CDR2 FYEKMQ (reference sequence). CDR3 sequence: CASSPRADTQYF. In DNA, the CDR3 is TGTGCCAGCAGCCCCCGAGCAGATACGCAGTATTTT.

The chain uses TRBV11-2 and TRBJ2-7; D gene unclear. CDR3 size: 15 residues. V lost 4 bases and J lost 2, with 15 bases in between. CDR1 SGHAT and CDR2 FQNNGV come from the germline V gene. CDR3 coding DNA: TGTGCCAGCAGCTCCGGACGGGCCCGAACCTACGAGCAGTACTTC. Protein product: CASSSGRARTYEQYF. Looking up the rest from reference TRBV11-2 and TRBJ2-7 gives the full variable domain: EAGVAQSPRYKIIEKRQSVAFWCNPISGHATLYWYQQILGQGPKLLIQFQNNGVVDDSQLPKDRFSAERLKGVDSTLKIQPAKLEDSAVYLCASSSGRARTYEQYFGPGTRLTVT.

The gene calls are TRBV5-1 and TRBJ1-1; D unclear. The CDR3 length is 14 residues. CDR1 and CDR2 (germline): SGHRS, YFSETQ. V lost 4 bases to trimming and J lost 0 bases, with 10 bases between them. CDR3 sequence: CASSTVDMNTEAFF. The CDR3 DNA sequence: TGCGCCAGCAGCACAGTTGACATGAACACTGAAGCTTTCTTT. Full variable domain (outside the CDR3, taken from reference TRBV5-1 and TRBJ1-1): KAGVTQTPRYLIKTRGQQVTLSCSPISGHRSVSWYQQTPGQGLQFLFEYFSETQRNKGNFPGRFSGRQFSNSRSEMNVSTLELGDSALYLCASSTVDMNTEAFFGQGTRLTVV.